These 29 T cell receptor beta chains were sequenced from one sample in a study of T-cell memory formation after mild COVID-19. TCRdb re-derived calls from the 5' RACE reads in MiXCR, one entry per CDR3 protein. Of 250,000 to 400,000 distinct CDR3 sequences listed, 14% were seen once; the top ten hold around 20%. Specimen: PBMCs or a T cell subset sorted from them (not recorded which). The receptors here all came from a man in his late teens or twenties who had mild COVID-19 (a few samples of this study predate the infection). Cell type and time point are not known.

The chain joins TRBV5-1 to TRBJ1-5, with unresolved D. This CDR3 spans 14 amino acids. Germline-derived CDR1 and CDR2 are SGHRS and YFSETQ. Trimming shortened V by 5 bases and J by 7 bases, and 16 bases separated the two germline ends. This chain's CDR3 is CASRSTAVEQPQHF. The CDR3 DNA is TGCGCCAGCAGATCAACCGCGGTGGAGCAGCCCCAGCATTTT.

This clonotype has only a few counts. The V and J genes are TRBV5-1 and TRBJ2-3; 8 nucleotides match TRBD2. The CDR3 totals 16 residues. Germline assignment: CDR1 SGHRS and CDR2 YFSETQ. The ends lost 0 bases at V and 4 bases at J; junction bases unmatched: 7. CDR3 nucleotide sequence: TGCGCCAGCAGCTTGGGCGTGACTAGCGTGGCAGATACGCAGTATTTT. This sequence encodes CASSLGVTSVADTQYF.

This clonotype was counted once. This chain links TRBV6-2 or TRBV6-3 with TRBJ2-7, with D possibly matching TRBD2 (5 bases). CDR3 length: 13 residues. The germline V gene has CDR1 MNHEY and CDR2 SVGEGT. V was cut by 4 bases and J by 6 bases, with 13 bases left in between. The CDR3 loop is CASSFRGGIEQYF. CDR3 DNA sequence: TGTGCCAGCAGTTTCCGTGGAGGTATCGAGCAGTACTTC.

The V call is TRBV2, the J call TRBJ1-2; D remains unclear. This CDR3 spans 13 amino acids. Trimming took off 4 bases at V and 3 bases at J, with 9 bases between the two ends. The germline gives CDR1 SNHLY, CDR2 FYNNEI. CDR3 amino acids: CASSGRGDYGYTF. CDR3 nucleotides: TGTGCCAGCAGTGGGCGGGGAGACTATGGCTACACCTTC.

This clonotype was recorded many times. The J gene is TRBJ2-3, the V gene TRBV5-1; D ambiguous. Trimming took 4 bases from V and 4 from J, leaving 19 bases between them. The CDR3 has 16 residues. CDR1 is SGHRS, CDR2 YFSETQ, per germline. The CDR3 DNA reads as TGCGCCAGCAGCCTTGGCAGCTTGGGCCCTTCAGATACGCAGTATTTT. It is translated as CASSLGSLGPSDTQYF.

This clonotype was detected a few times. The genes are TRBV20-1 and TRBJ2-7; D call uncertain. Germline assignment: CDR1 DFQATT and CDR2 SNEGSKA (reference sequence). The CDR3 loop spans 13 amino acids. V lost 6 bases, J lost 0 bases, and 12 bases lay in between. Here the CDR3 reads CSAPGLSSYEQYF. The CDR3 nucleotides read TGCAGTGCGCCCGGGTTAAGCTCCTACGAGCAGTACTTC.

The gene calls are TRBV6-2 or TRBV6-3 and TRBJ2-3, with 15 nucleotides matching TRBD2. With 6 bases clipped from V and 2 bases from J, the junction kept 12 bases outside the gene matches. Germline-derived CDR1 and CDR2 are MNHEY and SVGEGT. The CDR3 runs to 19 residues. The CDR3 here is CASRDFLGTSGGYTDTQYF. Written as DNA, the CDR3 is TGTGCCAGCAGGGATTTCCTCGGGACTAGCGGGGGGTACACAGATACGCAGTATTTT.

This clonotype occurred a few times. The rearrangement uses TRBV5-4 and TRBJ2-2, with 8 bases fitting TRBD1. Looked up from germline, CDR1 is SGHNT and CDR2 is YYREEE (reference sequence). The CDR3 extends over 17 amino acids. V trimming: 6 bases; J trimming: 2 bases; junction bases outside the gene matches: 12. CDR3 sequence reads: CASTGPGTGSNTGELFF. In DNA, the CDR3 is TGTGCCAGCACTGGCCCCGGGACAGGAAGTAACACCGGGGAGCTGTTTTTT.

The rearrangement uses TRBV20-1 and TRBJ2-4; D uncertain. The CDR3 loop spans 14 amino acids. Looked up from germline, CDR1 is DFQATT and CDR2 is SNEGSKA (reference sequence). V lost 0 bases and J lost 9, with 15 bases in between. The CDR3 protein is CSARDRTDLSIQYF. The CDR3 DNA reads TGCAGTGCTAGAGATCGTACCGACTTGAGCATTCAGTACTTC.

This sequence joins TRBV28 and TRBJ2-7; unclear D gene. From germline, CDR1 is MDHEN and CDR2 SYDVKM. Deletions cut 8 bases from V and 2 bases from J, with 10 bases between. There are 12 residues in the CDR3. CDR3: CASSKGTYEQYV. CDR3 DNA: TGTGCCAGCTCCAAGGGTACCTACGAGCAGTACGTC.

This clonotype has only a few counts. The gene calls are TRBV5-6 and TRBJ2-7, with D possibly being TRBD1 (6 bases). The CDR3 is 13 amino acids. The V gene lost 4 bases and the J gene lost 2 bases, with 10 bases spanning the gap. Germline CDR1 SGHDT, CDR2 YYEEEE. The CDR3 reads CASSPGATYEQYV. DNA for the CDR3: TGTGCCAGCAGCCCAGGGGCGACCTACGAGCAGTACGTC.

V gene TRBV6-5 combines with J gene TRBJ1-5; D unresolved. Germline assignment: CDR1 MNHEY and CDR2 SVGAGI. The V and J ends lost 0 bases and 5 bases respectively, with 5 bases between them. This CDR3 region has 13 residues. The CDR3 spells CASSYSKHQPQHF. The CDR3 DNA is TGTGCCAGCAGTTACTCGAAACATCAGCCCCAGCATTTT.

This clonotype has a handful of counts. This chain links TRBV4-3 with TRBJ1-4, with a possible D match to TRBD1 (5 bases). Germline V CDR1 and CDR2: LGHNA, YSLEER. The V and J ends lost 4 bases and 7 bases respectively, with 16 bases between them. CDR3 length: 15 residues. The CDR3 DNA reads TGCGCCAGCAGCCCCCTCCGGGGCCTATTTGAAAAACTGTTTTTT. Protein: CASSPLRGLFEKLFF.

The rearrangement links TRBV2 to TRBJ1-2; the D is unclear. Germline V lookup: CDR1 SNHLY, CDR2 FYNNEI. The CDR3 extends over 13 amino acids. V lost 11 bases and J 8 bases, leaving 21 bases between the germline ends. The CDR3 DNA reads as TGTGCCGGCGAAGCCCGGAGGTTCCGCGGCTACACCTTC. It specifies CAGEARRFRGYTF.

CDR3 protein: CASSQVIWGTGNSPLHF. Written as DNA, the CDR3 is TGTGCCAGCAGCCAAGTTATATGGGGGACAGGAAATTCACCCCTCCACTTT. The chain couples TRBV3-1 to TRBJ1-6, with 8 bases identical to TRBD1. This CDR3 region has 17 residues. Trimming removed 1 base from V and 7 bases from J; junction bases left unmatched: 9. Germline V gene data show CDR1 as LGHDT and CDR2 as YNNKEL (reference sequence).

This clonotype occurred many times. V usage is TRBV28 and J usage is TRBJ1-1, with a possible D match to TRBD1 (6 bases). CDR3 size: 13 residues. Trimming left V 4 bases short and J 11 bases short, with 17 bases between. Germline V gene data show CDR1 as MDHEN and CDR2 as SYDVKM. The CDR3 DNA reads as TGTGCCAGCAGTTACCCGGGACCTAGGGGGGCTTTCTTT. Encoded protein: CASSYPGPRGAFF.

This clonotype has only a few counts. The V call is TRBV4-3, the J call TRBJ1-2, with TRBD1 as a possible D gene (6 bases). V lost 0 bases, J lost 9 bases, and 17 bases lay in between. CDR3 length: 15 residues. Germline values: CDR1 LGHNA, CDR2 YSLEER. This CDR3 is CASSQDFTDRNRYTF. CDR3 nucleotide sequence: TGCGCCAGCAGCCAAGATTTCACCGACAGGAATCGCTACACCTTC.

This clonotype occurred a few times. This chain links TRBV7-8 with TRBJ2-7; 10 nucleotides match TRBD2. The CDR3 extends over 15 amino acids. V lost 5 bases to trimming and J lost 5 bases; unmatched junction nucleotides: 9. Germline V gene sequence: CDR1 SGHVS, CDR2 FQNEAQ. DNA for the CDR3: TGTGCCAGCAGCCCAGAAGCGGGGGGGACCCACGAGCAGTACTTC. This sequence encodes CASSPEAGGTHEQYF.

This clonotype showed up many times. The rearrangement uses TRBV5-5 and TRBJ1-4; maybe TRBD1 (5 bases). The CDR3 consists of 14 residues. V was cut by 3 bases and J by 4 bases, with 10 bases left in between. Germline V CDR1 and CDR2: SGHKS, YYEKEE (reference sequence). The CDR3 bases are TGTGCCAGCAGCTCGACAGACCTTAATGAAAAACTGTTTTTT. Translation gives CASSSTDLNEKLFF.

This clonotype turned up a few times. V is TRBV5-1 and J is TRBJ2-3, with TRBD2 matching 10 bases. Germline values: CDR1 SGHRS, CDR2 YFSETQ. The J segment lost 3 bases and the V segment lost 4 bases, leaving 5 bases of the junction unmatched. This CDR3 contains 15 residues. The CDR3 here is CASSPSGGETDTQYF. CDR3 bases: TGCGCCAGCAGCCCAAGCGGGGGGGAGACAGATACGCAGTATTTT.

In this sample, this clonotype turned up a few times. The chain employs TRBV11-2 and TRBJ2-5; 9 bases align to TRBD1. Germline CDR1 SGHAT, CDR2 FQNNGV. This CDR3 region has 15 residues. The trim removed 6 bases at V and 4 bases at J, leaving 9 bases unmatched. The CDR3 region has the DNA TGTGCCAGCAGATACCCGGGACAGGGAAGAGAGACCCAGTACTTC. This translates into CASRYPGQGRETQYF.

The chain combines TRBV28 with TRBJ1-3; D is unresolved. From germline, CDR1 is MDHEN and CDR2 SYDVKM. The CDR3 is made up of 15 amino acids. The germline V and J ends were trimmed by 7 bases and 0 bases, with 13 bases remaining between them. The DNA for the CDR3 is TGTGCCAGCAAAGCGACGGCCATCTCTGGAAACACCATATATTTT. Protein sequence: CASKATAISGNTIYF.

The rearrangement joins TRBV4-3 to TRBJ2-2; 8 nucleotides match TRBD2. The CDR3 contains 17 residues. With V trimmed by 4 bases and J by 2 bases, 9 bases remained unmatched. Germline V CDR1 and CDR2: LGHNA, YSLEER. CDR3 loop: CASSPEVRGGNTGELFF. The CDR3 DNA sequence: TGCGCCAGCAGCCCAGAGGTCCGGGGGGGAAACACCGGGGAGCTGTTTTTT.

The genes are TRBV4-2 and TRBJ1-4; 7 nucleotides line up with TRBD1. The CDR3 is 17 residues long. CDR1 is LGHNA and CDR2 is YNFKEQ in the germline V gene. V was clipped by 4 bases and J by 4 bases; unmatched bases: 12. The CDR3 DNA is TGTGCCAGCAGCCCAAGGACAGGTCTGTTGGGTAATGAAAAACTGTTTTTT. This sequence encodes CASSPRTGLLGNEKLFF.

The rearrangement uses TRBV27 and TRBJ2-1; a possible D gene is TRBD2 (6 bases). The V gene lost 6 bases and the J gene lost 7 bases, with 19 bases spanning the gap. There are 15 residues in the CDR3. The germline CDR1 and CDR2 sequences are MNHEY and SMNVEV (reference sequence). CDR3 amino acids: CASRPLAPSRNEQFF. CDR3 DNA: TGTGCCAGCAGACCACTAGCACCCTCTAGGAATGAGCAGTTCTTC.

This clonotype was counted between two and nine times. The chain uses TRBV11-1 and TRBJ2-5, with 9 bases lining up with TRBD1. CDR3 length: 15 amino acids. With V trimmed by 4 bases and J by 3 bases, 6 bases remained unmatched. Germline V lookup: CDR1 SGHAT, CDR2 FQDESV (reference sequence). DNA of the CDR3: TGTGCCAGCAGCTCGGCACAGGGGGCTAAAGAGACCCAGTACTTC. Amino acid sequence: CASSSAQGAKETQYF.

This clonotype came up a few times. CDR3 sequence (DNA): TGTGCCAGCAGTTACGGTCCAGGGACGGAGACCCAGTACTTC. Protein product: CASSYGPGTETQYF. The chain links TRBV6-2 or TRBV6-3 to TRBJ2-5, with D possibly being TRBD1 or TRBD2 (5 bases each). This CDR3 has 14 amino acids. Per germline, CDR1 MNHEY and CDR2 SVGEGT. The ends were cut back, 2 bases at V and 5 bases at J, with 12 bases in the middle.

This clonotype was counted ten times or more. J is TRBJ2-5 and V is TRBV5-4; 9 nucleotides line up with TRBD2. This CDR3 comprises 15 residues. CDR1 and CDR2 (germline): SGHNT, YYREEE (reference sequence). The trim removed 3 bases at V and 4 bases at J, leaving 7 bases unmatched. CDR3 loop: CASSWDAGGGETQYF. DNA for the CDR3: TGTGCCAGCAGCTGGGACGCGGGGGGGGGAGAGACCCAGTACTTC.

The sample holds a few counts of this clonotype. J is TRBJ2-7 and V is TRBV5-1; D not certain. The V gene lost 1 base and the J gene lost 3 bases, with 8 bases spanning the gap. The CDR3 extends over 13 amino acids. Germline loops: CDR1 SGHRS, CDR2 YFSETQ. The CDR3 coding sequence is TGCGCCAGCAGCTTGACACAGAACTACGAGCAGTACTTC. Translating gives CASSLTQNYEQYF.